Listed below are T cell receptor beta chains from one sample, sequenced in a study of T cell repertoires in cytomegalovirus infection. No antigen has been assigned to these receptors. TCRdb used MiXCR to reprocess the reads, holding one entry per CDR3 protein. The sample lists 450,000 to 600,000 distinct CDR3 sequences, 33% occurring once. Sequences were derived from cultured PBMCs, sampled from culture after CMV antigen stimulation. The receptors derive from a human donor in good health (CMV status not recorded). Some clones in this sample may be carry-over from other donors' samples. Both conserved end residues are part of each CDR3. Each record gives: J gene, clone size, D gene, V gene, CDR3 DNA, CDR3 protein. D genes are given only for firm matches. A clone size is listed for some rows: how often the clone was seen (once, few, many), or a class if it is expanded.

J gene: TRBJ1-4; clone size: few; D gene: NA; V gene: TRBV7-2; CDR3 DNA: TGTGCCAGCAGCTTAGTTCCGTCAACTAATGAAAAACTGTTTTTT; CDR3 protein: CASSLVPSTNEKLFF
J gene: TRBJ2-4; clone size: NA; D gene: NA; V gene: TRBV6-2/TRBV6-3; CDR3 DNA: TGTGCCAGCAGTTACTCGGACAGAGCCAAAAACATTCAGTACTTC; CDR3 protein: CASSYSDRAKNIQYF
J gene: TRBJ2-4; clone size: NA; D gene: NA; V gene: TRBV15; CDR3 DNA: TGTGCCACCAGCAGAGCAGGGTCCAAAAACATTCAGTACTTC; CDR3 protein: CATSRAGSKNIQYF
J gene: TRBJ2-5; clone size: many; D gene: TRBD2; V gene: TRBV12-5; CDR3 DNA: TGTGCTAGTGGTTTTCTAGCGGGAGTTAAAGAGACCCAGTACTTC; CDR3 protein: CASGFLAGVKETQYF
J gene: TRBJ2-3; clone size: few; D gene: NA; V gene: TRBV11-3; CDR3 DNA: TGTGCCAGCAGCTACGGACGGGACACAGATACGCAGTATTTT; CDR3 protein: CASSYGRDTDTQYF
J gene: TRBJ2-7; clone size: many; D gene: TRBD2; V gene: TRBV7-2; CDR3 DNA: TGTGCCAGCAGCACAACTAGCGGGAGTATTCACGAGCAGTACTTC; CDR3 protein: CASSTTSGSIHEQYF
J gene: TRBJ1-5; clone size: NA; D gene: TRBD1; V gene: TRBV15; CDR3 DNA: TGTGCCACCAGCAGATGGGACAGGGATCAGCCCCAGCATTTT; CDR3 protein: CATSRWDRDQPQHF
J gene: TRBJ1-5; clone size: NA; D gene: TRBD1; V gene: TRBV7-2; CDR3 DNA: TGTGCCAGCAGCCCAACTGGACAGGGGGCACATCAGCCCCAGCATTTT; CDR3 protein: CASSPTGQGAHQPQHF
J gene: TRBJ2-4; clone size: NA; D gene: TRBD2; V gene: TRBV29-1; CDR3 DNA: TGCAGCGTTGTCGGGGGAGGGTCCAGCTCCCTAGCCAAAAACATTCAGTACTTC; CDR3 protein: CSVVGGGSSSLAKNIQYF
J gene: TRBJ2-7; clone size: few; D gene: TRBD1; V gene: TRBV12-3/TRBV12-4; CDR3 DNA: TGTGCCAGCAGTTTAAAGGGACAGTCCTACGAGCAGTACTTC; CDR3 protein: CASSLKGQSYEQYF
J gene: TRBJ1-3; clone size: NA; D gene: NA; V gene: TRBV30; CDR3 DNA: TGTGCCTGGAGTGCGAACTCTGGAAACACCATATATTTT; CDR3 protein: CAWSANSGNTIYF
J gene: TRBJ2-2; clone size: NA; D gene: NA; V gene: TRBV12-3/TRBV12-4; CDR3 DNA: TGTGCCAGCAGTTTATTGCCAGGGCCGAACACCGGGGAGCTGTTTTTT; CDR3 protein: CASSLLPGPNTGELFF
J gene: TRBJ2-5; clone size: few; D gene: TRBD1; V gene: TRBV12-3/TRBV12-4; CDR3 DNA: TGTGCCAGCAGTTTCCGCAGGGGGATCCGTGAGACCCAGTACTTC; CDR3 protein: CASSFRRGIRETQYF
J gene: TRBJ2-2; clone size: NA; D gene: NA; V gene: TRBV5-4; CDR3 DNA: TGTGCCAGCAGCGGGAGGGACAGGCCCGGGGAGCTGTTTTTT; CDR3 protein: CASSGRDRPGELFF
J gene: TRBJ2-7; clone size: NA; D gene: NA; V gene: TRBV24-1; CDR3 DNA: TGTGCCACCAGTGATAGGATACGACAGTACTTC; CDR3 protein: CATSDRIRQYF
J gene: TRBJ2-3; clone size: NA; D gene: TRBD2; V gene: TRBV5-4; CDR3 DNA: TGTGCCAGCAGCTGGGGGGGAGAAAGCACAGATACGCAGTATTTT; CDR3 protein: CASSWGGESTDTQYF
J gene: TRBJ1-1; clone size: many; D gene: NA; V gene: TRBV7-6; CDR3 DNA: TGTGCCAGCAGCTCTCGGAACACTGAAGCTTTCTTT; CDR3 protein: CASSSRNTEAFF
J gene: TRBJ1-2; clone size: NA; D gene: TRBD1; V gene: TRBV7-2; CDR3 DNA: TGTGCCAGCAGCTCGGGACAGGGGGACCGTGGCTACACCTTC; CDR3 protein: CASSSGQGDRGYTF
J gene: TRBJ2-3; clone size: many; D gene: NA; V gene: TRBV19; CDR3 DNA: TGTGCCAGTAGTATTGCGGCGGCAGATACGCAGTATTTT; CDR3 protein: CASSIAAADTQYF
J gene: TRBJ2-1; clone size: NA; D gene: NA; V gene: TRBV6-4; CDR3 DNA: TGTGCCAGCAGTGAACGACGCGGGGCCAATGAGCAGTTCTTC; CDR3 protein: CASSERRGANEQFF
J gene: TRBJ1-1; clone size: many; D gene: NA; V gene: TRBV5-4; CDR3 DNA: TGTGCCAGCAGCTCGGACCCCAAAGGGATTAACACTGAAGCTTTCTTT; CDR3 protein: CASSSDPKGINTEAFF
J gene: TRBJ2-6; clone size: NA; D gene: NA; V gene: TRBV6-1; CDR3 DNA: TGTGCCAGCAGTGAAGCCCTGAACTCTGGGGCCAACGTCCTGACTTTC; CDR3 protein: CASSEALNSGANVLTF
J gene: TRBJ1-6; clone size: few; D gene: NA; V gene: TRBV10-1; CDR3 DNA: TGCGCCAGCAGTGATACTGGGATTAATTCACCCCTCCACTTT; CDR3 protein: CASSDTGINSPLHF
J gene: TRBJ2-3; clone size: NA; D gene: NA; V gene: TRBV7-9; CDR3 DNA: TGTGCCAGCAGCTCGTCTGACCTTTTATGGGGAGATACGCAGTATTTT; CDR3 protein: CASSSSDLLWGDTQYF
J gene: TRBJ2-3; clone size: few; D gene: NA; V gene: TRBV12-3/TRBV12-4; CDR3 DNA: TGTGCCAGCAGCCCGGGGACCTTTTACACAGATACGCAGTATTTT; CDR3 protein: CASSPGTFYTDTQYF
J gene: TRBJ2-7; clone size: NA; D gene: TRBD2; V gene: TRBV7-6; CDR3 DNA: TGTGCCAGCAGCTTATTCACTAGCGGTACCTACGAGCAGTACTTC; CDR3 protein: CASSLFTSGTYEQYF
J gene: TRBJ2-1; clone size: few; D gene: NA; V gene: TRBV10-3; CDR3 DNA: TGTGCCATCAGTGAGGGTCCTGAGCAGTTCTTC; CDR3 protein: CAISEGPEQFF
J gene: TRBJ2-7; clone size: many; D gene: NA; V gene: TRBV12-3/TRBV12-4; CDR3 DNA: TGTGCCAGCAGTCCGTTGGACACCTACGCCTACGAGCAGTACTTC; CDR3 protein: CASSPLDTYAYEQYF
J gene: TRBJ2-7; clone size: NA; D gene: NA; V gene: TRBV6-5; CDR3 DNA: TGTGCCAGCACCTCCGGGTACGAGCAGTACTTC; CDR3 protein: CASTSGYEQYF
J gene: TRBJ2-7; clone size: NA; D gene: NA; V gene: TRBV20-1; CDR3 DNA: TGCAGTGCTAGCGTAGAAGCCGGACCCTACGAGCAGTACTTC; CDR3 protein: CSASVEAGPYEQYF
J gene: TRBJ2-3; clone size: few; D gene: NA; V gene: TRBV20-1; CDR3 DNA: TGCAGTGCTAGAGATCCGGCGGCCAGCACAGATACGCAGTATTTT; CDR3 protein: CSARDPAASTDTQYF
J gene: TRBJ1-5; clone size: many; D gene: NA; V gene: TRBV7-2; CDR3 DNA: TGTGCCAGCAGCTTAGGCAGGGTGGGGCAGCCCCAGCATTTT; CDR3 protein: CASSLGRVGQPQHF
J gene: TRBJ1-3; clone size: NA; D gene: NA; V gene: TRBV18; CDR3 DNA: TGTGCCAGCTCACCAGACCTTTCCCCTGGAAACACCATATATTTT; CDR3 protein: CASSPDLSPGNTIYF
J gene: TRBJ1-2; clone size: NA; D gene: NA; V gene: TRBV19; CDR3 DNA: TGTGCCAGTAGTACCCCGGACCGAATATCCTATGGCTACACCTTC; CDR3 protein: CASSTPDRISYGYTF
J gene: TRBJ1-3; clone size: NA; D gene: NA; V gene: TRBV15; CDR3 DNA: TGTGCCACCAGCAGTGGAATCTCTGGAAACACCATATATTTT; CDR3 protein: CATSSGISGNTIYF
J gene: TRBJ2-1; clone size: many; D gene: TRBD1; V gene: TRBV7-9; CDR3 DNA: TGTGCCAGCAGCTTAATGGCACAGGGGTACAATGAGCAGTTCTTC; CDR3 protein: CASSLMAQGYNEQFF
J gene: TRBJ2-1; clone size: NA; D gene: TRBD2; V gene: TRBV19; CDR3 DNA: TGTGCCAGTAGTGTAAGCAGCGGGAGTTGGTACAATGAGCAGTTCTTC; CDR3 protein: CASSVSSGSWYNEQFF